This entry is about one T cell receptor beta chain. Produced via immunoSEQ multiplex PCR; TCRdb's table is partial and in-frame only. This sample has approximately 2,800 clones, with roughly two thirds found just once. This CDR3 comprises 13 residues. Germline V gives CDR1 MNHNS, CDR2 SASEGT. V was pared by 4 bases and J by 8 bases, with 2 bases of the junction left unmatched. The sample originates from a study of T cells in tumors after PD-1 blockade. Across the whole study: Tumor samples yielded around 20-fold more depth than single-cell TCR sequencing.

As to time point: first of two post-therapy site-matched biopsies roughly 2 months apart. Site-matched primary tumor biopsies were taken before and after PD-1 blockade. V and J are TRBV6-1 and TRBJ1-6, with 7 bases lining up with TRBD1. This specimen was tumor tissue, taken after anti-PD-1 treatment. The origin of this receptor is a human donor with basal cell carcinoma. CDR3 sequence: CASSGQGDSPLHF. The CDR3 nucleotides read TGTGCCAGCAGTGGACAGGGAGATTCACCCCTCCACTTT.